The rows below give T cell receptor beta chains drawn from one sample of a study of T cells after yellow fever vaccination. TCRdb analysed the 5' RACE reads with MiXCR anew, one entry per CDR3 protein. Among some 350,000 distinct CDR3 sequences listed, approximately 10% were seen once. The sample in question was PBMCs, obtained on the day of the first yellow fever vaccination. The receptors stem from a man aged 18 to 29 who received the YFV17D yellow fever vaccine. The CDR3 runs from the conserved cysteine through the conserved F or W. The D gene is left open where the match is weak. Some rows mark clone size as missing; the rest say once, few, many or name a class of expanded clone.

clone_size j_call v_call d_call cdr3_aa cdr3_nt
few TRBJ1-1 TRBV29-1 - CSGGGRGGTEAFF TGCAGCGGTGGGGGTCGGGGTGGGACTGAAGCTTTCTTT
many TRBJ1-4 TRBV7-2 - CASSLGLVGEKLFF TGTGCCAGCAGCTTAGGGTTGGTTGGTGAAAAACTGTTTTTT
- TRBJ1-3 TRBV3-1 - CASSQVGASSGNTIYF TGTGCCAGCAGCCAAGTCGGGGCAAGCTCTGGAAACACCATATATTTT
many TRBJ2-1 TRBV12-1 - CASSPGLERNNEQFF TGTGCCAGCAGCCCGGGACTAGAAAGAAACAATGAGCAGTTCTTC
- TRBJ1-3 TRBV5-1 - CASSLGLPPLYF TGCGCCAGCAGCTTGGGGTTACCTCCGCTATATTTT
few TRBJ2-7 TRBV4-3 - CASSQVQGRAYEQYF TGCGCCAGCAGCCAGGTACAGGGGAGGGCCTACGAGCAGTACTTC
- TRBJ2-4 TRBV9 - CASSVGPDKNIQYF TGTGCCAGCAGCGTCGGGCCAGACAAAAACATTCAGTACTTC
few TRBJ2-7 TRBV7-2 - CASSSYPGSYEQYF TGTGCCAGCAGCTCTTATCCCGGCTCCTACGAGCAGTACTTC
- TRBJ1-6 TRBV9 - CASSEMTDHASPLHF TGTGCCAGCAGCGAGATGACCGATCATGCTTCACCCCTCCACTTT
many TRBJ1-2 TRBV20-1 TRBD1 CSARGQGDDTF TGCAGTGCTAGAGGACAGGGGGATGACACCTTC
- TRBJ2-5 TRBV4-1 TRBD2 CASSQEGLAGGPQYF TGCGCCAGCAGCCAAGAGGGACTAGCGGGGGGGCCCCAGTACTTC